A selection of T cell receptor beta chains follows, all from one sample in a study of blood T cells in healthy people across ages. TCRdb reanalysed the 5' RACE reads using MiXCR and keeps one entry per CDR3 protein. The data show around 500,000 distinct CDR3 sequences, with about a quarter seen just once and approximately 3.3% held by the top ten. This sample also appeared in a second study, on T cells of mothers and their children.

Sequenced sample: blood. Receptors were obtained from a boy aged 2 to 9 in good health. Each CDR3 is given with its conserved first and last residue. Fields, in order: D gene, J gene, V gene, clone size, CDR3 protein, CDR3 DNA. A D gene is named only where the DNA matches it firmly. Rows may omit the clone size; those that give it use once, few, many or a size class.

.,TRBJ2-5,TRBV7-7,.,CASSEMWGPQETQYF,TGTGCTAGCAGTGAGATGTGGGGTCCCCAAGAGACCCAGTACTTC
TRBD1,TRBJ1-4,TRBV7-9,few,CASSLDRGDEKLFF,TGTGCCAGCAGCCTCGACAGGGGAGATGAAAAACTGTTTTTT
TRBD1,TRBJ2-1,TRBV29-1,few,CSAGTGGEQFF,TGCAGCGCCGGGACAGGGGGCGAGCAGTTCTTC
.,TRBJ2-7,TRBV7-2,.,CASSLSNEQYF,TGTGCCAGCAGCCTTAGTAACGAGCAGTACTTC
.,TRBJ1-1,TRBV6-6,few,CASRQANTEAFF,TGTGCCAGCCGACAGGCGAACACTGAAGCTTTCTTT
.,TRBJ2-1,TRBV5-1,.,CASSGQGSSYNEQFF,TGCGCCAGCAGCGGGCAGGGCAGCTCCTACAATGAGCAGTTCTTC
.,TRBJ2-7,TRBV28,.,CASRDPSYEQYF,TGTGCCAGCAGGGACCCTTCCTACGAGCAGTACTTC
TRBD2,TRBJ2-7,TRBV7-6,few,CASSLAGTSGVYEQYF,TGTGCCAGCAGCTTGGCCGGGACTAGCGGGGTATACGAGCAGTACTTC
.,TRBJ2-2,TRBV5-8,few,CASSFVPNTGELFF,TGTGCCAGCAGCTTTGTACCTAACACCGGGGAGCTGTTTTTT
.,TRBJ1-1,TRBV11-2,.,CASSSQVPELFF,TGTGCCAGCAGCTCTCAGGTACCTGAACTTTTCTTT
.,TRBJ2-5,TRBV5-1,.,CASSLEARAETQYF,TGCGCCAGCAGCTTGGAAGCCAGGGCAGAGACCCAGTACTTC
TRBD1,TRBJ2-1,TRBV20-1,few,CSAPDREWGDEQFF,TGCAGTGCACCGGACAGGGAATGGGGGGATGAGCAGTTCTTC
.,TRBJ1-4,TRBV7-9,.,CASSSRGVEKPFF,TGTGCCAGCAGCTCAAGGGGGGTCGAAAAACCGTTTTTT
TRBD2,TRBJ2-4,TRBV6-6,.,CASSPRGSGGKNIQYF,TGTGCCAGCAGTCCACGGGGTAGCGGGGGTAAAAACATTCAGTACTTC
.,TRBJ2-7,TRBV28,.,CASRRGQTYEQYF,TGTGCCAGCCGGAGAGGTCAAACCTACGAGCAGTACTTC
TRBD1,TRBJ1-2,TRBV9,.,CASSVGQGAAGYTF,TGTGCCAGCAGCGTGGGACAGGGGGCTGCAGGCTACACCTTC
.,TRBJ2-7,TRBV12-3/TRBV12-4,.,CASSLQPQAHYEQYF,TGTGCCAGTAGTCTCCAACCCCAGGCCCACTACGAGCAGTACTTC
TRBD2,TRBJ2-5,TRBV20-1,many,CSARWTSGVRETQYF,TGCAGTGCTCGCTGGACTAGCGGGGTTCGAGAGACCCAGTACTTC
TRBD1,TRBJ1-5,TRBV29-1,.,CSVPRTGLEPQHF,TGCAGCGTTCCCAGGACAGGGTTGGAGCCCCAGCATTTT
TRBD2,TRBJ2-1,TRBV12-3/TRBV12-4,.,CASSWTSGDNEHFF,TGTGCCAGCAGTTGGACTAGCGGAGACAATGAGCACTTCTTC
.,TRBJ1-4,TRBV3-1,few,CASSQESAGIGEKLFF,TGTGCCAGCAGCCAAGAATCTGCAGGGATCGGAGAAAAACTGTTTTTT
TRBD1,TRBJ2-1,TRBV7-9,.,CASSLAQGTALYNEQFF,TGTGCCAGCAGCTTAGCGCAAGGGACAGCCCTTTACAATGAGCAGTTCTTC
.,TRBJ2-7,TRBV7-2,many,CASSSRTDYEQYF,TGTGCCAGCAGCTCCCGGACTGATTACGAGCAGTACTTC
TRBD2,TRBJ2-2,TRBV20-1,.,CSARDSPGTSGRAGELFF,TGCAGTGCTAGAGATTCCCCCGGGACTAGCGGGAGGGCCGGGGAGCTGTTTTTT
.,TRBJ2-7,TRBV25-1,few,CASTRGQGRDVNPSYEQYF,TGTGCCAGCACCCGCGGGCAGGGGAGGGATGTGAACCCGAGCTACGAGCAGTACTTC
TRBD2,TRBJ2-3,TRBV6-5,.,CASRPGLAHTDTQYF,TGTGCCAGCAGACCCGGACTAGCGCACACAGATACGCAGTATTTT
TRBD1,TRBJ1-2,TRBV6-5,many,CASSPTRTGYGYTF,TGTGCCAGCAGCCCAACTCGGACAGGCTATGGCTACACCTTC
TRBD1,TRBJ2-7,TRBV5-1,.,CANSFNDRVEQYF,TGCGCCAACAGCTTTAACGACAGGGTCGAGCAGTACTTC
.,TRBJ1-3,TRBV7-9,.,CASRGASSGNTIYF,TGTGCCAGCAGAGGGGCTTCCTCTGGAAACACCATATATTTT
.,TRBJ2-7,TRBV20-1,.,CSARAGSAYEQYF,TGCAGTGCTAGGGCCGGGTCCGCCTACGAGCAGTACTTC
.,TRBJ2-1,TRBV7-2,.,CASSLVSGLSSYNEQFF,TGTGCCAGCAGCTTAGTCTCGGGGCTTAGCTCCTACAATGAGCAGTTCTTC
.,TRBJ2-6,TRBV11-2,few,CASSLETGANVLTF,TGTGCCAGCAGCTTAGAAACTGGGGCCAACGTCCTGACTTTC
TRBD2,TRBJ2-2,TRBV6-5,few,CASSYALAGSGELFF,TGTGCCAGCAGTTACGCCCTAGCGGGCTCCGGGGAGCTGTTTTTT
TRBD2,TRBJ2-7,TRBV13,.,CASSLPGEGYAEQYF,TGTGCCAGCAGCCTACCGGGGGAGGGGTATGCCGAGCAGTACTTC
TRBD1,TRBJ2-6,TRBV7-2,.,CASSLPGQGAPGANVLTF,TGTGCCAGCAGCCTACCGGGACAGGGGGCGCCTGGGGCCAACGTCCTGACTTTC
.,TRBJ2-3,TRBV3-1,.,CASSQELPPDTQYF,TGTGCCAGCAGCCAAGAGTTACCCCCAGATACGCAGTATTTT
TRBD2,TRBJ2-5,TRBV29-1,many,CSVEAVAGETQYF,TGCAGCGTTGAAGCCGTAGCGGGAGAGACCCAGTACTTC
.,TRBJ2-5,TRBV27,many,CASRRVAGSFWETQYF,TGTGCCAGCAGGAGGGTGGCAGGGTCATTTTGGGAGACCCAGTACTTC
.,TRBJ1-2,TRBV27,few,CASSLGLAYGYTF,TGTGCCAGCAGTTTAGGGCTGGCGTATGGCTACACCTTC
.,TRBJ2-7,TRBV3-1,few,CASSQVGFKQYF,TGTGCCAGCAGCCAAGTAGGGTTCAAGCAGTACTTC
.,TRBJ2-1,TRBV13,.,CASSLGPGLAPGNEQFF,TGTGCCAGCAGCTTAGGCCCTGGACTCGCACCAGGGAATGAGCAGTTCTTC
TRBD1,TRBJ2-4,TRBV5-5,few,CASSGDRVAAKNIQYF,TGTGCCAGCAGCGGGGACAGGGTCGCGGCCAAAAACATTCAGTACTTC
.,TRBJ2-2,TRBV9,.,CASSVEGHTGELFF,TGTGCCAGCAGCGTAGAGGGTCACACCGGGGAGCTGTTTTTT
.,TRBJ2-1,TRBV20-1,.,CSARQPNRSYNEQFF,TGCAGTGCTAGACAACCAAATCGGTCCTACAATGAGCAGTTCTTC
TRBD1,TRBJ2-7,TRBV6-2/TRBV6-3,.,CASSWTGGFFYEQYF,TGTGCCAGCAGTTGGACAGGGGGATTCTTCTACGAGCAGTACTTC
TRBD2,TRBJ2-3,TRBV20-1,.,CSASGLVTSTDTQYF,TGCAGTGCTAGCGGACTAGTAACGTCTACAGATACGCAGTATTTT
TRBD2,TRBJ2-5,TRBV13,.,CASSNGGLGTFF,TGTGCCAGCAGCAACGGGGGACTAGGAACGTTCTTC
TRBD2,TRBJ2-3,TRBV2,.,CASVPEAGGRTDTQYF,TGTGCCAGCGTACCCGAGGCGGGGGGGCGGACAGATACGCAGTATTTT
TRBD2,TRBJ2-5,TRBV7-8,many,CASSLASLAGGQETQYF,TGTGCCAGCAGCTTAGCTAGTCTAGCGGGGGGGCAAGAGACCCAGTACTTC